Listed here is a single T cell receptor (beta chain). Its antigen is not identified. The study enrolled patients with locally advanced or metastatic urothelial carcinoma. This table comes from immunoSEQ multiplex PCR, and its TCRdb copy is limited to in-frame clones, with some not included. The sample shows some 84,000 clones, 82% of them seen only once. Germline CDR1 reads SGHTS; CDR2 reads YDEGEE. Trimming cost V 0 bases and J 7 bases, with 11 bases left between them. The CDR3 sequence is 13 residues long. The sample originates from a study of PD-L1 blockade in urothelial cancer. For the study at large: Study patients had been treated with 0 to 3 previous chemotherapy regimens. Median T cell yield from blood was roughly 140,000. The study's findings and limits: Better progression-free and overall survival followed lower pretreatment blood clonality.

The sequence was obtained from a man aged 65 to 85 with urothelial cancer. The specimen comprised PBMCs, sampled around atezolizumab (anti-PD-L1) treatment. This chain uses TRBV5-8 with TRBJ2-7, with unresolved D. The CDR3 spells CASSLGLAVEQYF. In nucleotides, the CDR3 is TGTGCCAGCAGCTTGGGATTAGCAGTTGAGCAGTACTTC.